The clone carrying this T cell receptor (beta chain) occurred once. The data originate from a study of cytomegalovirus exposure and HLA in healthy donors. Primers for the PCR totalled 60 Vbeta and 13 Jbeta. Using immunoSEQ multiplex PCR, the repertoire was profiled, and TCRdb retains in-frame clones only, with some absent. The repertoire consists of around 140,000 clones, with roughly 77% occurring once and the leading ten covering over 3%. CDR1 and CDR2 (germline): SGHAT, FQDESV (reference sequence). V was clipped by 1 base and J by 5 bases; unmatched bases: 5. The CDR3 is 16 residues long. These donors counted as nominally healthy when sampled, but unrecorded immune exposures were likely.

This rearrangement joins TRBV11-1 to TRBJ2-3; 11 bases fit TRBD2. Sequencing used PBMCs. The source of this sequence is a middle-aged man in good health and CMV-seronegative. For the CDR3, the DNA is TGTGCCAGCAGCTTAGTGGATACTAGCGGGGGAGATACGCAGTATTTT. Its protein is CASSLVDTSGGDTQYF. The complete variable domain, with remaining parts taken from reference TRBV11-1 and TRBJ2-3, reads EAEVAQSPRYKITEKSQAVAFWCDPISGHATLYWYRQILGQGPELLVQFQDESVVDDSQLPKDRFSAERLKGVDSTLKIQPAELGDSAMYLCASSLVDTSGGDTQYFGPGTRLTVL.